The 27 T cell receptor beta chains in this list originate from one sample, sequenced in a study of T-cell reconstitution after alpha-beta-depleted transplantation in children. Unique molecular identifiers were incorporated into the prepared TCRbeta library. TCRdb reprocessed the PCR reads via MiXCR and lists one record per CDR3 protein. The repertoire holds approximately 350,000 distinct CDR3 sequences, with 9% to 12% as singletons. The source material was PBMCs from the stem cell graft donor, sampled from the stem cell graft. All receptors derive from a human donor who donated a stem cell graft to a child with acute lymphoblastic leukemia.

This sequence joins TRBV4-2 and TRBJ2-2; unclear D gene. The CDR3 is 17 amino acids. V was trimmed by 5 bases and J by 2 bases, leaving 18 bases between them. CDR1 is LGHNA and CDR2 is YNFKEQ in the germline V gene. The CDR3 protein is CASSSPAAEINTGELFF. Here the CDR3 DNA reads TGTGCCAGCAGCTCCCCCGCGGCGGAAATCAACACCGGGGAGCTGTTTTTT.

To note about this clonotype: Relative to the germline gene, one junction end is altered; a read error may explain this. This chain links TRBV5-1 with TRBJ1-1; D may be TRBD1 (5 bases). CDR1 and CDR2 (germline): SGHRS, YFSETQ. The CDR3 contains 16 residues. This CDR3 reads CASSLEGNTQNTEAFF. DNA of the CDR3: TGCGCCAGCAGTTTGGAGGGGAACACTCAGAACACTGAAGCTTTCTTT.

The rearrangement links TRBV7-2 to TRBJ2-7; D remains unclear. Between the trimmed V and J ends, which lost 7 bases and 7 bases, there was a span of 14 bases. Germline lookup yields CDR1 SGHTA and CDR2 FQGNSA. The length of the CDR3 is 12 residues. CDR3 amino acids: CASTGDLSEQYF. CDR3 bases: TGTGCCAGCACCGGAGATCTGAGTGAGCAGTACTTC.

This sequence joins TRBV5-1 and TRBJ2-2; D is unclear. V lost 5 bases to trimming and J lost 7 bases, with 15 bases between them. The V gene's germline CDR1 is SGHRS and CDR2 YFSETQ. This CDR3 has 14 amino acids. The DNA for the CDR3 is TGCGCCAGCAGTTCTCTAGAGTCTATCGGGGAGCTGTTTTTT. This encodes CASSSLESIGELFF. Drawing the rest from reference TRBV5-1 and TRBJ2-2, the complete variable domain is KAGVTQTPRYLIKTRGQQVTLSCSPISGHRSVSWYQQTPGQGLQFLFEYFSETQRNKGNFPGRFSGRQFSNSRSEMNVSTLELGDSALYLCASSSLESIGELFFGEGSRLTVL.

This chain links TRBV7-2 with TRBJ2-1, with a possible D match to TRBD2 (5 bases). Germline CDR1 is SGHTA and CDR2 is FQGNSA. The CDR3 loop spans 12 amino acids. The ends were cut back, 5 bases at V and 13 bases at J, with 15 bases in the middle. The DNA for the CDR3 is TGTGCCAGCAGCCCCCAGAGGGTCAAACAGTTCTTC. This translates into CASSPQRVKQFF.

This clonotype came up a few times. In DNA form, the CDR3 reads TGCAGCGTTGGAACTAGCGGGAGGTGGAATGAGCAGTTCTTC. Residues: CSVGTSGRWNEQFF. The J gene is TRBJ2-1, the V gene TRBV29-1; 12 bases map to TRBD2. The germline gives CDR1 SQVTM, CDR2 ANQGSEA. V lost 4 bases to trimming and J lost 7 bases; unmatched junction nucleotides: 5. This CDR3 is built from 14 residues.

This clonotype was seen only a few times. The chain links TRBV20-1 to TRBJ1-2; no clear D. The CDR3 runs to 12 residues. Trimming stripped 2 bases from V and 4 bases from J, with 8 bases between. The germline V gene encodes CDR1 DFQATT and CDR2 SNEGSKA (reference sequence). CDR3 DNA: TGCAGTGCTAGAAAAGGCAGCTATGGCTACACCTTC. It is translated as CSARKGSYGYTF.

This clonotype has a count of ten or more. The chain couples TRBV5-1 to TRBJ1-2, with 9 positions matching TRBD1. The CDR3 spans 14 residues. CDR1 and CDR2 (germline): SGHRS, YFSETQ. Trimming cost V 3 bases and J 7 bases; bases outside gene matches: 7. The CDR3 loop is CASSSQDRGGGYTF. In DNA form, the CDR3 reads TGCGCCAGCAGCTCACAGGACAGGGGAGGTGGCTACACCTTC. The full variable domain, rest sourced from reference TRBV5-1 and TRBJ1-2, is KAGVTQTPRYLIKTRGQQVTLSCSPISGHRSVSWYQQTPGQGLQFLFEYFSETQRNKGNFPGRFSGRQFSNSRSEMNVSTLELGDSALYLCASSSQDRGGGYTFGSGTRLTVV.

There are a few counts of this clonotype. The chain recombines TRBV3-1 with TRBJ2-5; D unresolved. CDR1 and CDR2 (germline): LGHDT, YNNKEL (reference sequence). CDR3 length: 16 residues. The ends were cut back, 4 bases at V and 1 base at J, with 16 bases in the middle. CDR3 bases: TGTGCCAGCAGCCGCGGCGGTAGCTACCTCCAAGAGACCCAGTACTTC. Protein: CASSRGGSYLQETQYF.

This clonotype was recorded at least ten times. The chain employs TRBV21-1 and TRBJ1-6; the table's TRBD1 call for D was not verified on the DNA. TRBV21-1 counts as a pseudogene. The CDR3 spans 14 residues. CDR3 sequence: CASSRADHNSPLHF. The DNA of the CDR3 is TGTGCCAGCAGCAGGGCGGATCATAATTCACCCCTCCACTTT.

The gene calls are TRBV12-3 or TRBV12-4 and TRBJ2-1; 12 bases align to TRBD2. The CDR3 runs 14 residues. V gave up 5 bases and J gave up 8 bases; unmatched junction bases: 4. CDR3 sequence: CASSEGTSGHEQFF. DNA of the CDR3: TGTGCCAGCAGTGAAGGGACTAGCGGGCATGAGCAGTTCTTC.

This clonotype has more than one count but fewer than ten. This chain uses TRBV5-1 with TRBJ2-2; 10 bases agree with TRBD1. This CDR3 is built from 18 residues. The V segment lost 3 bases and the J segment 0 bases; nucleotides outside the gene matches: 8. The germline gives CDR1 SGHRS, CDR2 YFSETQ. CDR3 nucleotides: TGCGCCAGCAGCTCGCGGGACAGGGGAACGTCGAACACCGGGGAGCTGTTTTTT. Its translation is CASSSRDRGTSNTGELFF. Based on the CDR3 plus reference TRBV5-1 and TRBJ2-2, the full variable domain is KAGVTQTPRYLIKTRGQQVTLSCSPISGHRSVSWYQQTPGQGLQFLFEYFSETQRNKGNFPGRFSGRQFSNSRSEMNVSTLELGDSALYLCASSSRDRGTSNTGELFFGEGSRLTVL.

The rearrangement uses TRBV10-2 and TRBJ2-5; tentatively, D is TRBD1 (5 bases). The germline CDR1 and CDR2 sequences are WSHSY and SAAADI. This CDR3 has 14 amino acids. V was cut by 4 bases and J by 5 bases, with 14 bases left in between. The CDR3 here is CASSVETVGETQYF. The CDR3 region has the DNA TGCGCCAGCAGTGTGGAGACAGTGGGGGAGACCCAGTACTTC.

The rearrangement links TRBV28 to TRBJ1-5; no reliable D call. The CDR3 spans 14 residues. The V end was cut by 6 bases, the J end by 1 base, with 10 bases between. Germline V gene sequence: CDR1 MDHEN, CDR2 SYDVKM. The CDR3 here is CASRIGESNQPQHF. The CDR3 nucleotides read TGTGCCAGCAGGATAGGTGAGAGCAATCAGCCCCAGCATTTT.

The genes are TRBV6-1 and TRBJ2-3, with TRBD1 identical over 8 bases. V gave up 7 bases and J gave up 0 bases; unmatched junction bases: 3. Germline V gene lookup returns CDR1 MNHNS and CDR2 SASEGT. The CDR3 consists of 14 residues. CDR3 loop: CASTGGHSTDTQYF. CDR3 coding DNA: TGTGCCAGCACAGGGGGCCACAGCACAGATACGCAGTATTTT.

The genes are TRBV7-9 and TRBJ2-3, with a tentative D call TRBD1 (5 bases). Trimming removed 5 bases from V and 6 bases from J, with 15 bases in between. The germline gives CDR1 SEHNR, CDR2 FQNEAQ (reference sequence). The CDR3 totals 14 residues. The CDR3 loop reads CASSGAQYLDTQYF. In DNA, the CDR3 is TGTGCCAGCAGCGGGGCTCAGTACTTGGATACGCAGTATTTT.

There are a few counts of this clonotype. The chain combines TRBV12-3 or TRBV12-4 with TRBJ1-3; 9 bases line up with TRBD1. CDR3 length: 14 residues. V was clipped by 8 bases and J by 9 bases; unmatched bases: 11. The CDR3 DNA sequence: TGTGCCAGCCGATCCCGACAGGGGGTTGGCACCATATATTTT. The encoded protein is CASRSRQGVGTIYF.

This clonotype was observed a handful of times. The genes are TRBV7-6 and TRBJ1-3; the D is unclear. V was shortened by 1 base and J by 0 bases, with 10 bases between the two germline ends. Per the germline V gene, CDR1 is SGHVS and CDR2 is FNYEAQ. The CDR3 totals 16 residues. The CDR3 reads CASSLEANGSGNTIYF. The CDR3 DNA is TGTGCCAGCAGCTTAGAAGCTAATGGCTCTGGAAACACCATATATTTT.

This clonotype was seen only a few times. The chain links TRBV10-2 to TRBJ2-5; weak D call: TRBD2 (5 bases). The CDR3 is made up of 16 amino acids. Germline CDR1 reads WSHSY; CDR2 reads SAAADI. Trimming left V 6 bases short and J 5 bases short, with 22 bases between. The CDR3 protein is CASSEGSDGMGETQYF. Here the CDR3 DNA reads TGCGCCAGCAGCGAGGGATCAGACGGGATGGGGGAGACCCAGTACTTC.

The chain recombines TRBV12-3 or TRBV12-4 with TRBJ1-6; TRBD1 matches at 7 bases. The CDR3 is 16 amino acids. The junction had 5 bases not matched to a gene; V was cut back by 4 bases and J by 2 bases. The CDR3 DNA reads TGTGCCAGCAGTTCTGACAGGGCGGCCTATAATTCACCCCTCCACTTT. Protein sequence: CASSSDRAAYNSPLHF.

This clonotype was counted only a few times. This CDR3 is CASSLGHAETQYF. The DNA of the CDR3 is TGCGCCAGCAGCTTGGGCCACGCGGAGACCCAGTACTTC. The chain combines TRBV5-1 with TRBJ2-5; D unresolved. V lost 0 bases and J 5 bases, leaving 8 bases between the germline ends. Germline V gives CDR1 SGHRS, CDR2 YFSETQ. The CDR3 spans 13 residues.

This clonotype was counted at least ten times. CDR3 nucleotides: TGTGCCAGCAGCTTTTATCTAGCGCTGGGATCCTACGAGCAGTACTTC. Amino acid sequence: CASSFYLALGSYEQYF. The rearrangement uses TRBV7-8 and TRBJ2-7; D is possibly TRBD2 (6 bases). CDR3 size: 16 residues. Trimming removed 3 bases from V and 1 base from J, with 16 bases in between. Germline V gene data show CDR1 as SGHVS and CDR2 as FQNEAQ.

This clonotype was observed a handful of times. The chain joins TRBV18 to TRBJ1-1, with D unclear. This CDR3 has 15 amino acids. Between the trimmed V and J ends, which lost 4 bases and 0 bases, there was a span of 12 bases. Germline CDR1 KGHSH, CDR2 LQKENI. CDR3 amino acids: CASSLSGRLNTEAFF. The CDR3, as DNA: TGTGCCAGCTCACTTTCGGGCAGGTTGAACACTGAAGCTTTCTTT.

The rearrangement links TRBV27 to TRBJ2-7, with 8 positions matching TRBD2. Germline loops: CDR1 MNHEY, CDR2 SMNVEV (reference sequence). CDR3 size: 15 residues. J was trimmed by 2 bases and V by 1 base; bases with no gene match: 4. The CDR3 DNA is TGTGCCAGCAGTTTATTAGCGGGATCAACCTACGAGCAGTACTTC. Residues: CASSLLAGSTYEQYF.

CDR3 sequence reads: CASSPRGGNEQFF. Here the CDR3 DNA reads TGTGCCAGCAGTCCAAGGGGGGGGAATGAGCAGTTCTTC. The chain has TRBV6-6 and TRBJ2-1; possible D gene TRBD2, 7 bases. Germline CDR1 and CDR2: MNHNY and SVGAGI (reference sequence). This CDR3 comprises 13 residues. Trimming stripped 5 bases from V and 7 bases from J, with 12 bases between.

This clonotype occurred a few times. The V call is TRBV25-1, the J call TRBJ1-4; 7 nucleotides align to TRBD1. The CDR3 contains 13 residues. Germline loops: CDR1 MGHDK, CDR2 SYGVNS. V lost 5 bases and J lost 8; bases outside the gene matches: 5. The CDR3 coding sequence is TGTGCCAGCAGTTGGGGACAGCCGGAAAAACTGTTTTTT. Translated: CASSWGQPEKLFF.

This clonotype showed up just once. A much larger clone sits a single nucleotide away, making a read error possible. CDR3 sequence: CACSQDLKGRGPNEKLFF. The DNA of the CDR3 is TGTGCCTGCAGCCAAGATTTGAAGGGCAGGGGCCCGAATGAAAAACTGTTTTTT. V usage is TRBV3-1 and J usage is TRBJ1-4; a possible D gene is TRBD1 (6 bases). The CDR3 runs 18 residues. Germline values: CDR1 LGHDT, CDR2 YNNKEL (reference sequence). Filled out from reference TRBV3-1 and TRBJ1-4, the complete variable domain reads DTAVSQTPKYLVTQMGNDKSIKCEQNLGHDTMYWYKQDSKKFLKIMFSYNNKELIINETVPNRFSPKSPDKAHLNLHINSLELGDSAVYFCACSQDLKGRGPNEKLFFGSGTQLSVL.